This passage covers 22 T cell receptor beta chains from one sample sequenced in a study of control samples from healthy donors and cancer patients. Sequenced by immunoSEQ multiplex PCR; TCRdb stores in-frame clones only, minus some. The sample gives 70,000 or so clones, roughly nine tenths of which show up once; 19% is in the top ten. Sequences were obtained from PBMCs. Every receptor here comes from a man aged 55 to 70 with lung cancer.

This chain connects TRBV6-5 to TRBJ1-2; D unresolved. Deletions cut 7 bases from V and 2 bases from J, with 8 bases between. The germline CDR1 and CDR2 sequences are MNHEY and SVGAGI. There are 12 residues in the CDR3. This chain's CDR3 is CASIAENYGYTF. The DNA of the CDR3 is TGTGCCAGCATAGCTGAGAACTATGGCTACACCTTC.

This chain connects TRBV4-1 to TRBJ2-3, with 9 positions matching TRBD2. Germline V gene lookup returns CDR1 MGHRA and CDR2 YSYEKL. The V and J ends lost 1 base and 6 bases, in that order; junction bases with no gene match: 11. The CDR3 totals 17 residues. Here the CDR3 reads CASSQGAGGGAGDTQYF. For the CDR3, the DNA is TGCGCCAGCAGCCAAGGGGCTGGCGGGGGGGCAGGGGATACGCAGTATTTT.

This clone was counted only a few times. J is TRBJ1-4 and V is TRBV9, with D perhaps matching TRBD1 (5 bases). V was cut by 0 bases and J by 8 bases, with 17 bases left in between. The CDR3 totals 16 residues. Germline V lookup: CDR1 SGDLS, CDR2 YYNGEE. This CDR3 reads CASSVEGRRAGEKLFF. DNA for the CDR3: TGTGCCAGCAGCGTAGAGGGGAGGAGGGCTGGGGAAAAACTGTTTTTT.

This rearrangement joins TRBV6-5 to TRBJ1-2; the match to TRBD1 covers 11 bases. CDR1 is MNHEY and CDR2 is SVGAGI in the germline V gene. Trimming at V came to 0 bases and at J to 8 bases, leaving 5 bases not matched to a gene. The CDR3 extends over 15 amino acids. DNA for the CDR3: TGTGCCAGCAGTTACTCAGGGACAGGGGGATACGGCTACACCTTC. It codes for CASSYSGTGGYGYTF.

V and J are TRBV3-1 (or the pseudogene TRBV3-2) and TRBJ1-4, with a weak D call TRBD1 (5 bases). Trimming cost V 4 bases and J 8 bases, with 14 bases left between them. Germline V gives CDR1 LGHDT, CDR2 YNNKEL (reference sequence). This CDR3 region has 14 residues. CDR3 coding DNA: TGTGCCAGCAGCCGCGGTAGGGAGGGGGAAAAACTGTTTTTT. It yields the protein CASSRGREGEKLFF.

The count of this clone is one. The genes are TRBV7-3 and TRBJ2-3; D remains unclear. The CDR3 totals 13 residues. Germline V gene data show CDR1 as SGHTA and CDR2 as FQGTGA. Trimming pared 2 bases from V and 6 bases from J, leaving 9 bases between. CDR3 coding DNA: TGTGCCAGCAGCTTAGGTGCGCTCGATACGCAGTATTTT. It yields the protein CASSLGALDTQYF.

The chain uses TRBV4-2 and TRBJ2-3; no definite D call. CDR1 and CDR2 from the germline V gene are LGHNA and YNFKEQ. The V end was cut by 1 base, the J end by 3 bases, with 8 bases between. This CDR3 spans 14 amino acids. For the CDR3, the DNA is TGTGCCAGCAGCCAAGTTTCGGCAACAGATACGCAGTATTTT. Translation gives CASSQVSATDTQYF.

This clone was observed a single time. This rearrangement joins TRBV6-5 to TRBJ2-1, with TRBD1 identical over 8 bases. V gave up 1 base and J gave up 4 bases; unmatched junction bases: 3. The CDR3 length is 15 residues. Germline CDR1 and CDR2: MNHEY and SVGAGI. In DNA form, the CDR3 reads TGTGCCAGCAGTTACTTGGGACAGGCGTACAATGAGCAGTTCTTC. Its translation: CASSYLGQAYNEQFF.

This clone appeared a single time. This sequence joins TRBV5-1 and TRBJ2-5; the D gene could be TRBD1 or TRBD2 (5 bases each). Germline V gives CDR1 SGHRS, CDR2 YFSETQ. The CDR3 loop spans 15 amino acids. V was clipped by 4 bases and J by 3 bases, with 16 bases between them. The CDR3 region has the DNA TGCGCCAGCAGCCTGGGGGTGGGCGCGGAAGAGACCCAGTACTTC. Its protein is CASSLGVGAEETQYF.

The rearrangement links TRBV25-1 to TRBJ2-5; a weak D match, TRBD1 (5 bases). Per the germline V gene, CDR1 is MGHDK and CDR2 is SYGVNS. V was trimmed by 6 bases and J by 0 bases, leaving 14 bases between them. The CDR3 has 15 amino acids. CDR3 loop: CASSRQLFYQETQYF. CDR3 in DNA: TGTGCCAGCAGCCGACAGCTATTCTACCAAGAGACCCAGTACTTC.

CDR3 sequence: CASSAQGSGANVLTF. CDR3 nucleotide sequence: TGTGCCAGCAGTGCACAGGGTTCTGGGGCCAACGTCCTGACTTTC. The chain recombines TRBV9 with TRBJ2-6; tentative D call: TRBD1 (6 bases). Germline CDR1 is SGDLS and CDR2 is YYNGEE. The CDR3 sequence is 15 residues long. Trimming took off 5 bases at V and 1 base at J, with 10 bases between the two ends.

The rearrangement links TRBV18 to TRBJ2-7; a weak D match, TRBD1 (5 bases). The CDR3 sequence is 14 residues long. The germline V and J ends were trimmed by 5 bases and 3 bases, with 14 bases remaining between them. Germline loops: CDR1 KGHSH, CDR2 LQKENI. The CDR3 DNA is TGTGCCAGCTCAGCGACAGAGACTTACTACGAGCAGTACTTC. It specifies CASSATETYYEQYF.

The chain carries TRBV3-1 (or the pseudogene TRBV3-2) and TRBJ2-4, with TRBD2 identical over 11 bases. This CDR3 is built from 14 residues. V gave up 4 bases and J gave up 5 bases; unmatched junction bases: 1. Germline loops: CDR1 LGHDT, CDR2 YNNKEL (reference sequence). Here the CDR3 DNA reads TGTGCCAGCAGCCTGACTAGCGGGGAAAACATTCAGTACTTC. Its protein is CASSLTSGENIQYF.

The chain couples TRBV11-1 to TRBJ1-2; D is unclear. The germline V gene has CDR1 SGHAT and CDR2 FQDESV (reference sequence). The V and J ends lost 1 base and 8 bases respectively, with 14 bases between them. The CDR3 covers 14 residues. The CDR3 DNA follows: TGTGCCAGCAGCTTAGAAGGGAGCGCTGGCGGCTACACCTTC. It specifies CASSLEGSAGGYTF. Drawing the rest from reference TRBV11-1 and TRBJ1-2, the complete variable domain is EAEVAQSPRYKITEKSQAVAFWCDPISGHATLYWYRQILGQGPELLVQFQDESVVDDSQLPKDRFSAERLKGVDSTLKIQPAELGDSAMYLCASSLEGSAGGYTFGSGTRLTVV.

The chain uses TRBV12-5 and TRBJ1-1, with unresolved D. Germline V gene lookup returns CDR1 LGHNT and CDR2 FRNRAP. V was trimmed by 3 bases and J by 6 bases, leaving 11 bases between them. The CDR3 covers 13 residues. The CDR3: CASGFNAGAEAFF. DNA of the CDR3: TGTGCTAGTGGTTTTAACGCGGGTGCTGAAGCTTTCTTT. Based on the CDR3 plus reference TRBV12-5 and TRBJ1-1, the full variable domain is DARVTQTPRHKVTEMGQEVTMRCQPILGHNTVFWYRQTMMQGLELLAYFRNRAPLDDSGMPKDRFSAEMPDATLATLKIQPSEPRDSAVYFCASGFNAGAEAFFGQGTRLTVV.

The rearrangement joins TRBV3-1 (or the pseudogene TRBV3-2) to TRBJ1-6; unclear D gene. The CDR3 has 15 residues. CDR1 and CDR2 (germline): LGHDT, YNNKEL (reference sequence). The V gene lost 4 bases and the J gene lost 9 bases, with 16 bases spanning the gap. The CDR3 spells CASSRSGAMGSPLHF. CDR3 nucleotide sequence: TGTGCCAGCAGCCGCTCGGGCGCGATGGGTTCACCCCTCCACTTT.

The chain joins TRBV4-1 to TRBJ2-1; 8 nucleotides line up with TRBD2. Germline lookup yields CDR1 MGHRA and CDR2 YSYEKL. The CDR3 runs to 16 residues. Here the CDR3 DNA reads TGCCCCCCCACCCAACGGGGGGGGGACTCCTACAATGAGCAGTTCTTC. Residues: CPPTQRGGDSYNEQFF.

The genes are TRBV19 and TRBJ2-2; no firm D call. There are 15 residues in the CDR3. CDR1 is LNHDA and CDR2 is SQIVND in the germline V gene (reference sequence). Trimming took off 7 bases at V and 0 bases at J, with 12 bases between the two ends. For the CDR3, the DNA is TGTGCCAGTAAACTGAACCCAGCGAACACCGGGGAGCTGTTTTTT. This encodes CASKLNPANTGELFF. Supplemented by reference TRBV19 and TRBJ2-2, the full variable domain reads DGGITQSPKYLFRKEGQNVTLSCEQNLNHDAMYWYRQDPGQGLRLIYYSQIVNDFQKGDIAEGYSVSREKKESFPLTVTSAQKNPTAFYLCASKLNPANTGELFFGEGSRLTVL.

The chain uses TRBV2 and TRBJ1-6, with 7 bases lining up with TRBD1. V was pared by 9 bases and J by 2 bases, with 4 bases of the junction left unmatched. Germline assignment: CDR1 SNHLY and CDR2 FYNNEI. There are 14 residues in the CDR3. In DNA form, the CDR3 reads TGTGCCAGACAGGGGAGCACCTATAATTCACCCCTCCACTTT. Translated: CARQGSTYNSPLHF. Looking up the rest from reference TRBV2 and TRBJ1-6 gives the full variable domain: EPEVTQTPSHQVTQMGQEVILRCVPISNHLYFYWYRQILGQKVEFLVSFYNNEISEKSEIFDDQFSVERPDGSNFTLKIRSTKLEDSAMYFCARQGSTYNSPLHFGNGTRLTVT.

CDR3: CASSLRSNTGELFF. The CDR3 coding sequence is TGTGCCAGCAGCCTCCGATCGAACACCGGGGAGCTGTTTTTT. This chain connects TRBV3-1 (or the pseudogene TRBV3-2) to TRBJ2-2; D is ambiguous. Germline V gene data show CDR1 as LGHDT and CDR2 as YNNKEL (reference sequence). V lost 4 bases and J lost 0, with 6 bases in between. The CDR3 covers 14 residues.

The CDR3 here is CASSDMGTGKGELFF. The DNA of the CDR3 is TGCGCCAGCAGTGATATGGGGACAGGGAAGGGGGAGCTGTTTTTT. The chain joins TRBV10-2 to TRBJ2-2; TRBD1 aligns across 9 bases. J gave up 8 bases and V 3 bases, and 7 bases lay outside the gene matches. The CDR3 totals 15 residues. CDR1 is WSHSY and CDR2 is SAAADI in the germline V gene.

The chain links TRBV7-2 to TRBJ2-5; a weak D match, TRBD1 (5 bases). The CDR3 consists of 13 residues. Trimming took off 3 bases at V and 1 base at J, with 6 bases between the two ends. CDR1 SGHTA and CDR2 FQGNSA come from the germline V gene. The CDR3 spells CASSLTVQETQYF. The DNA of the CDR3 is TGTGCCAGCAGCTTGACAGTCCAAGAGACCCAGTACTTC.